This T cell receptor beta chain stems from a study of spatial heterogeneity in lung cancer. Study results and caveats: Mutation counts in tumors were tracked by counts of expanded intratumoral alpha and beta TCRs.

Time point described: sample taken at primary tumor resection. Using its own MiXCR run on the 5' RACE reads, TCRdb lists one record per CDR3 protein. This table has 15,000 to 20,000 distinct CDR3 sequences, more than 9% appearing once. This clonotype was counted between two and nine times. Its matching antigen is unknown. A library made for alpha chains picked up this beta chain off target, so its size means little. CDR3 size: 13 residues. The germline V and J ends were trimmed by 1 base and 4 bases, with 6 bases remaining between them. From germline, CDR1 is KGHSH and CDR2 LQKENI. V usage is TRBV18 and J usage is TRBJ2-3; the D is unclear. The source of this sequence is a female donor with early-stage non-small cell lung cancer. Specimen: lung tumor tissue, collected at surgery. CDR3 protein: CASSPREADTQYF. The CDR3, as DNA: TGTGCCAGCTCACCACGCGAGGCAGATACGCAGTATTTT.